This T cell receptor (beta chain) stems from a study of blood T cell repertoires in COVID-19. Participants were aged roughly 18 to 100 years from around 25 US areas. Sequencing was performed with immunoSEQ multiplex PCR; in TCRdb, only in-frame clones are kept and a portion is missing. Counted here are 95,000 to 150,000 clones, about four fifths occurring once; the ten biggest clones make up over 3%. V trimming: 4 bases; J trimming: 4 bases; junction bases outside the gene matches: 8. Per the germline V gene, CDR1 is SGHVS and CDR2 is FNYEAQ. The CDR3 consists of 16 residues. This sequence originates from a woman in her twenties or thirties who had recovered from COVID-19. The chain employs TRBV7-6 and TRBJ2-2, with TRBD1 matching over 8 bases. Sequenced input: PBMCs or T cells enriched from blood (not recorded which). The CDR3 region has the DNA TGTGCCAGCAGCTCATCCCGGACAGGGACCACCGGGGAGCTGTTTTTT. Translating it yields CASSSSRTGTTGELFF.